Sequencing of this T cell receptor (beta chain) was carried out in a study of T cell responses to AZD1222 COVID-19 vaccine. The CDR3 is 14 residues long. CDR1 and CDR2 (germline): LGHNA, YSLEER. V shed 4 bases and J 4 bases; nucleotides not matched to a gene: 6. Some clones are missing from TCRdb's copy, which holds only in-frame ones; the method was immunoSEQ multiplex PCR. There are fewer than 85,000 clones in the sample; 70% to 90% occur only once, and around 4.8% lies in the top ten. The TCR sequence derives from an adult who received the MenACWY meningococcal vaccine as a control. The chain recombines TRBV4-3 with TRBJ1-2, with 7 bases fitting TRBD1. The source material was peripheral blood, sampled 28 days after the second dose of the MenACWY control vaccine. This CDR3 is CASSPPGQSYGYTF. CDR3 coding DNA: TGCGCCAGCAGCCCTCCGGGACAGTCCTATGGCTACACCTTC.